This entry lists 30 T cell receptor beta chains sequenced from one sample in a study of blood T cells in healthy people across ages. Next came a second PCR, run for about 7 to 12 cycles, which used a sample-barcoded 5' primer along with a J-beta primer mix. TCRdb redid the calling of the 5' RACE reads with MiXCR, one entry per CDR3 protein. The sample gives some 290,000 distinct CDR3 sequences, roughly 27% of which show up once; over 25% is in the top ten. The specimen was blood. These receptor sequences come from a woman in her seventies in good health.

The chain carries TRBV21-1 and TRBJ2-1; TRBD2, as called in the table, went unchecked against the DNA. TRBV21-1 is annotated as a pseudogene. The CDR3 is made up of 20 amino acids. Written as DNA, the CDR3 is TGTGCCAGCAGCAAAGGTCGACTAGCGGACACGCCCCTACAGCACAATGAGCAGTTCTTC. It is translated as CASSKGRLADTPLQHNEQFF.

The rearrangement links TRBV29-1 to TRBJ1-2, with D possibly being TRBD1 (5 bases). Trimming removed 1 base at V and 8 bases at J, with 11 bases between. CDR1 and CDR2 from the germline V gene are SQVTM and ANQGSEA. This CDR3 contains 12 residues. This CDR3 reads CSVEGDSGGYTF. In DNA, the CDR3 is TGCAGCGTTGAAGGGGACTCTGGAGGCTACACCTTC.

CDR3 sequence reads: CASSPLADEQYF. The CDR3 DNA sequence: TGTGCCAGCAGCCCTTTAGCCGACGAGCAGTACTTC. V and J are TRBV7-9 and TRBJ2-7; D not resolved. This CDR3 is 12 amino acids long. Looked up from germline, CDR1 is SEHNR and CDR2 is FQNEAQ (reference sequence). Trimming took off 5 bases at V and 5 bases at J, with 10 bases between the two ends.

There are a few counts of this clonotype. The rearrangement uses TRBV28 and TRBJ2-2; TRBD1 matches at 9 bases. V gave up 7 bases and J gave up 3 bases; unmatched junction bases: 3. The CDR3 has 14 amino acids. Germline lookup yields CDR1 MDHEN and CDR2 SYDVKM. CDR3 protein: CASMTGGDTGELFF. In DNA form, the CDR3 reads TGTGCCAGCATGACAGGGGGGGACACCGGGGAGCTGTTTTTT.

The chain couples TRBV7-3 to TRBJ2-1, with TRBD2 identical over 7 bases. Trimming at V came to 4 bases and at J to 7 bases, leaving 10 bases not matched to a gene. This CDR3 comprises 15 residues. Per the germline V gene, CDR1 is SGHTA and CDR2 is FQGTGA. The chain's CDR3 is CASSSTSQGGNEQFF. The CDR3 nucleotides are TGTGCCAGCAGCTCGACTAGCCAGGGTGGGAATGAGCAGTTCTTC.

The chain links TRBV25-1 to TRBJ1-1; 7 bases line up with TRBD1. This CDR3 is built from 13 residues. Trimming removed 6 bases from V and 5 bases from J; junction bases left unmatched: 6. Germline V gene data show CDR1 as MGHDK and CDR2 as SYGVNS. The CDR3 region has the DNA TGTGCCAGCAGCTCGACAGGGAGTACTGAAGCTTTCTTT. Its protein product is CASSSTGSTEAFF.

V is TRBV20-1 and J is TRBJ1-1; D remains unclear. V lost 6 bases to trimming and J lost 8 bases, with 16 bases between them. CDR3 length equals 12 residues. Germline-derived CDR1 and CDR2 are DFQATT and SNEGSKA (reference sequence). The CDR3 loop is CSALGPFQEAFF. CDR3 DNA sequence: TGCAGTGCCCTGGGCCCTTTTCAGGAAGCTTTCTTT.

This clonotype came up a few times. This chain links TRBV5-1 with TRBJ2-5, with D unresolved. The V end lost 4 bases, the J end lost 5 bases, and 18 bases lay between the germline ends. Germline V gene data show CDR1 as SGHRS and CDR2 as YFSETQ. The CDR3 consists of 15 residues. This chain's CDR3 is CASSGGLALRETQYF. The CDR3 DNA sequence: TGCGCCAGCAGCGGCGGCCTCGCCCTTAGGGAGACCCAGTACTTC.

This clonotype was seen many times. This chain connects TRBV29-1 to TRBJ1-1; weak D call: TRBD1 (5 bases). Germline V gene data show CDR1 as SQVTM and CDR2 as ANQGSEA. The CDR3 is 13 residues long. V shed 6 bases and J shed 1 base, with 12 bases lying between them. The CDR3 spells CSVGAGSNTEAFF. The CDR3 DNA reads TGCAGCGTGGGTGCAGGGTCGAACACTGAAGCTTTCTTT.

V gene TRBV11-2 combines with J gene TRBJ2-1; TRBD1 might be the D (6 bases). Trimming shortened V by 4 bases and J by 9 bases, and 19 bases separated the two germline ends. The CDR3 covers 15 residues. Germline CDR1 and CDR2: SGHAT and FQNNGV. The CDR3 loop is CASSYRTGSWGEQFF. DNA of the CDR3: TGTGCCAGCAGCTACCGTACAGGGTCCTGGGGTGAGCAGTTCTTC.

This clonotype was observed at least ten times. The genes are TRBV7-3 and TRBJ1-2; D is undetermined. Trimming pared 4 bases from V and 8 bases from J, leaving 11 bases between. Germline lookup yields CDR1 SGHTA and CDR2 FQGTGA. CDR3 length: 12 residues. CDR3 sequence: CASSSEGSGYTF. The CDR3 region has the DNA TGTGCCAGCAGCTCCGAAGGGAGCGGCTACACCTTC. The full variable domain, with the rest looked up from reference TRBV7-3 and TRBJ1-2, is GAGVSQTPSNKVTEKGKYVELRCDPISGHTALYWYRQSLGQGPEFLIYFQGTGAADDSGLPNDRFFAVRPEGSVSTLKIQRTERGDSAVYLCASSSEGSGYTFGSGTRLTVV.

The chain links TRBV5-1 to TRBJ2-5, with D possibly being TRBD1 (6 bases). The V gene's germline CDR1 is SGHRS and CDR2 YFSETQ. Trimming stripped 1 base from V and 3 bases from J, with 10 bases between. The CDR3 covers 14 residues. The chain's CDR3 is CASSLRPGEETQYF. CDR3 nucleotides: TGCGCCAGCAGCTTGAGGCCAGGGGAAGAGACCCAGTACTTC.

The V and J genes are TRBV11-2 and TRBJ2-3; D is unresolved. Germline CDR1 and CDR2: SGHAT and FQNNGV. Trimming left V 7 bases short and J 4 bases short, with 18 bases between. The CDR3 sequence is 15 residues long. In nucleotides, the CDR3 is TGTGCCAGCATCCGACTGGCTAGTAGGGCAGATACGCAGTATTTT. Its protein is CASIRLASRADTQYF.

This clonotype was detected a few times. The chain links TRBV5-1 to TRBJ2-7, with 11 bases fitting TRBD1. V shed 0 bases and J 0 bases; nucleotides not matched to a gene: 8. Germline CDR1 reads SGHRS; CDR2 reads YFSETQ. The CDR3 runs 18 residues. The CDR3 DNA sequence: TGCGCCAGCAGCTTGGCCGGACAGGGGGCCCCGACCTCCTACGAGCAGTACTTC. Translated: CASSLAGQGAPTSYEQYF.

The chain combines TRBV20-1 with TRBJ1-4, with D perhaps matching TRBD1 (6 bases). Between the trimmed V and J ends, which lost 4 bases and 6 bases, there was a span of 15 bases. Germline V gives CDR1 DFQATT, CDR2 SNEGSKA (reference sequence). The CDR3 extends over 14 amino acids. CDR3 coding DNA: TGCAGTGCTATCCGAGGGGGGGCGGATGAAAAACTGTTTTTT. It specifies CSAIRGGADEKLFF.

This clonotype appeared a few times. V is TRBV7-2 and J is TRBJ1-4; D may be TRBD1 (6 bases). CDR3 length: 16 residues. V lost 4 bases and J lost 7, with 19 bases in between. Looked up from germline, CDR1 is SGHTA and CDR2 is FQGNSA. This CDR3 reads CASSSQIQGGSEKLFF. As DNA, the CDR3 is TGTGCCAGCAGCTCACAAATACAGGGAGGCAGTGAAAAACTGTTTTTT.

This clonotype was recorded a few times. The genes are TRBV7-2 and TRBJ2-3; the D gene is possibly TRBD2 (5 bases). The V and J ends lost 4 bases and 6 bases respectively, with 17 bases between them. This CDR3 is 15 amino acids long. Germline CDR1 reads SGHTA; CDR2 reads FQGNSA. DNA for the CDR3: TGTGCCAGCAGCTCGCCGACTACGTTGGGTGATACGCAGTATTTT. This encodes CASSSPTTLGDTQYF.

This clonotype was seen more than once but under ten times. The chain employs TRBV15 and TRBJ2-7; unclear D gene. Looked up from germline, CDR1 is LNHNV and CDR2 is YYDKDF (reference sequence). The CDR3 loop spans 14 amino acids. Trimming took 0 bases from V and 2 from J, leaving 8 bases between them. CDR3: CATSRDPQAYEQYF. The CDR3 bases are TGTGCCACCAGCAGAGATCCCCAGGCCTACGAGCAGTACTTC. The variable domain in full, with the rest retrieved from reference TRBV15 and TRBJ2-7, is DAMVIQNPRYQVTQFGKPVTLSCSQTLNHNVMYWYQQKSSQAPKLLFHYYDKDFNNEADTPDNFQSRRPNTSFCFLDIRSPGLGDTAMYLCATSRDPQAYEQYFGPGTRLTVT.

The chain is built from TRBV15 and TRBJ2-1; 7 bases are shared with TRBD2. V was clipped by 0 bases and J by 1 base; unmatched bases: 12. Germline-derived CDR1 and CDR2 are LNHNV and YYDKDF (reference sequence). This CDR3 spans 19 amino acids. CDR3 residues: CATSRDGGGAAISYNEQFF. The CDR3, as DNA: TGTGCCACCAGCAGAGACGGCGGGGGTGCGGCGATATCCTACAATGAGCAGTTCTTC.

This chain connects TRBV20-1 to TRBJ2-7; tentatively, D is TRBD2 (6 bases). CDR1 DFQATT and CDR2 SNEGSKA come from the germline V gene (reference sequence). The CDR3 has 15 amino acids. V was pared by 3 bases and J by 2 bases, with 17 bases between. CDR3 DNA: TGCAGTGCTAGGGCCCGGGAGCGGAGAGCCTACGAGCAGTACTTC. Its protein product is CSARARERRAYEQYF.

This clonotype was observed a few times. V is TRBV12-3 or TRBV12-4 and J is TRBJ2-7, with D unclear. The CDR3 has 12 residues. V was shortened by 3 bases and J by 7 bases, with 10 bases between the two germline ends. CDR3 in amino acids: CASSLSVREQYF. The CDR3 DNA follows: TGTGCCAGCAGTTTGTCCGTCCGAGAGCAGTACTTC.

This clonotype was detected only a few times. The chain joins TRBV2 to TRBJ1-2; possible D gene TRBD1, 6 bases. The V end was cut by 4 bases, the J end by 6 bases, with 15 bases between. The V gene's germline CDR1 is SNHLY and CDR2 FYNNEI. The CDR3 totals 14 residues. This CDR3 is CASSATGQLHGYTF. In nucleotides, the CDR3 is TGTGCCAGCAGTGCGACTGGACAGTTACATGGCTACACCTTC.

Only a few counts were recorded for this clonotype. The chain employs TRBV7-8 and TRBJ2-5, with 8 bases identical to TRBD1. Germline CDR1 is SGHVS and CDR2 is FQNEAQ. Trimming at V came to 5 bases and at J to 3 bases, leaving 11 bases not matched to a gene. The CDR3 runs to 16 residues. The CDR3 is CASSRSPTGDKETQYF. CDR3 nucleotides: TGTGCCAGCAGCCGGTCCCCGACAGGGGATAAAGAGACCCAGTACTTC.

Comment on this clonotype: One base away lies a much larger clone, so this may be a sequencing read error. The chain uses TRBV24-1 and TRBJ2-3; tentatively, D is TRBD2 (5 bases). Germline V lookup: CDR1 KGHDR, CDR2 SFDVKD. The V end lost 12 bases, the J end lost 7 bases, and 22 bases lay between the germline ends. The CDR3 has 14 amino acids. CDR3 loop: CAASSGIGGNTQYF. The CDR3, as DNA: TGTGCCGCCTCGTCCGGGATAGGCGGTAATACGCAGTATTTT.

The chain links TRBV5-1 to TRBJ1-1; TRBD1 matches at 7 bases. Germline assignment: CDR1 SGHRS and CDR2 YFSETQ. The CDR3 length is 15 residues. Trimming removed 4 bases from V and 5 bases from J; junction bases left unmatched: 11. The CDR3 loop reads CASSPRTGGWTEAFF. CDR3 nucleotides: TGCGCCAGCAGCCCAAGGACAGGCGGGTGGACTGAAGCTTTCTTT.

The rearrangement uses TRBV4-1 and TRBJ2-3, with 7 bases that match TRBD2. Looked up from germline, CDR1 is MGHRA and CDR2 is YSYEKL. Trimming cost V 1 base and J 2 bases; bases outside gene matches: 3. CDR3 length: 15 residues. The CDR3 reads CASSQAGGYTDTQYF. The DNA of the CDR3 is TGCGCCAGCAGCCAAGCGGGAGGATACACAGATACGCAGTATTTT.

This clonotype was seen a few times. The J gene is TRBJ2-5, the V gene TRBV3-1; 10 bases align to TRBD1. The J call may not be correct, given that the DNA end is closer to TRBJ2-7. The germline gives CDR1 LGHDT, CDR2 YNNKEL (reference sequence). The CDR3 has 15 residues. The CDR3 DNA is TGTGCCAGCAGCCAGAGGGACAGGGGCTCCTACGAGCAGTACTTC. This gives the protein CASSQRDRGSYEQYF.

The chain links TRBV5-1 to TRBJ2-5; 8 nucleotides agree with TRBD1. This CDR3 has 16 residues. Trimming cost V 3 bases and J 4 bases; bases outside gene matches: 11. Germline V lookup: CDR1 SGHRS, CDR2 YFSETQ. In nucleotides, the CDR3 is TGCGCCAGCAGCTCCTCGACAGGGGTTCTGGGAGAGACCCAGTACTTC. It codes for CASSSSTGVLGETQYF.

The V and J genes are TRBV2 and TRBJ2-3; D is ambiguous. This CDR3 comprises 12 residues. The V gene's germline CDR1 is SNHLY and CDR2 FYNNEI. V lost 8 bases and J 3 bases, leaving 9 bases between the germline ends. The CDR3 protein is CASERQTDTQYF. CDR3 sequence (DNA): TGTGCCAGCGAGAGGCAGACAGATACGCAGTATTTT.

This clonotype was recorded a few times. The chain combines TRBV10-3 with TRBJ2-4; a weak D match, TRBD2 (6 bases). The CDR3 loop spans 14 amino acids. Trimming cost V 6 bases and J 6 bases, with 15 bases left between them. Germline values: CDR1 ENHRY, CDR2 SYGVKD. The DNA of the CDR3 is TGTGCCATCAGGGAGGGCCAGAGAGGAAACATTCAGTACTTC. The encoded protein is CAIREGQRGNIQYF.